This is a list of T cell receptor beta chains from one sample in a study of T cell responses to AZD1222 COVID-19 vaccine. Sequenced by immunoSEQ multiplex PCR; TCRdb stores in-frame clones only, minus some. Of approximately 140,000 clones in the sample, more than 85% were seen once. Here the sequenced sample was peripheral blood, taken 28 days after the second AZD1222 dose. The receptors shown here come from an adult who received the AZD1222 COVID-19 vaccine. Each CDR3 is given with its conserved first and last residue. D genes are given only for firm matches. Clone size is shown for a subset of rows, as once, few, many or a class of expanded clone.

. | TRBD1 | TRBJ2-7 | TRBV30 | TGTGCCTGGAGTGGGAGGACAGGGACGTACGAGCAGTACTTC | CAWSGRTGTYEQYF
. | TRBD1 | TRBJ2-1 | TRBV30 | TGTGCCTGGAGTGGGGGCAGGGGGTCTAAGGATGAGCAGTTCTTC | CAWSGGRGSKDEQFF
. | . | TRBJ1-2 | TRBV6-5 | TGTGCCAGCAGTCCAGCCCCCACAGGGAACTATGGCTACACCTTC | CASSPAPTGNYGYTF
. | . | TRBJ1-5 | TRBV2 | TGTGCCAGCAGGTTCGAGGTTGGCAATCAGCCCCAGCATTTT | CASRFEVGNQPQHF
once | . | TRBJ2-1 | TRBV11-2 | TGTGCCAGCAGCCTTATCCGGGGGAGGGGGTTGCATGAGCAGTTCTTC | CASSLIRGRGLHEQFF
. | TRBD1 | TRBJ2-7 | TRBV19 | TGTGCCAGTAGTCCTCAGGGGGCCTACGAGCAGTACTTC | CASSPQGAYEQYF
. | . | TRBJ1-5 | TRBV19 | TGTGCCAGTAGTAAAATCCCCTTTAGGAAGGGTCATCAGCCCCAGCATTTT | CASSKIPFRKGHQPQHF
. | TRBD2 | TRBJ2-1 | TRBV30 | TGTGCCTGGCAGACTAGCGGGTATCACAATGAGCAGTTCTTC | CAWQTSGYHNEQFF
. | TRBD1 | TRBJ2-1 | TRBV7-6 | TGTGCCAGCAGCTTGACAGGGTTAGGGTACAATGAGCAGTTCTTC | CASSLTGLGYNEQFF
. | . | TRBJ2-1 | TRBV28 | TGTGCCAGCAGGAGGTGGCGTTCGGGCAATGAGCAGTTCTTC | CASRRWRSGNEQFF
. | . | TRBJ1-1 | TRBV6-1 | TGTGCCAGCAGTGAGATCGCAGGGTCGGACACTGAAGCTTTCTTT | CASSEIAGSDTEAFF
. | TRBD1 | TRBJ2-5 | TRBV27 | TGTGCCAGCAGTTTATTGACAGGGGGAGAGACCCAGTACTTC | CASSLLTGGETQYF
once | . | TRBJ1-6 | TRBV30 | TGTGCCTGGAGTGACGACCGGCCGAGAACTAATTCACCCCTCCACTTT | CAWSDDRPRTNSPLHF
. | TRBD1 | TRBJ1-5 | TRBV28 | TGTGCCAGCAGTTCCCGGGACAGGGGGAGAGGGCAGCCCCAGCATTTT | CASSSRDRGRGQPQHF
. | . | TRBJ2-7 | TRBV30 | TGTGCCTGGACCGCCACCGAGGGAACACCCTACGAGCAGTACTTC | CAWTATEGTPYEQYF
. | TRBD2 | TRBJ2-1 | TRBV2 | TGTGCCAGCAGTGAAAGACTAGCGGGAGGCTGGGAGTTCTTC | CASSERLAGGWEFF
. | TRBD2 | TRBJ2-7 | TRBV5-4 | TGTGCCAGCAGCTCGGCAATGGGAGGGAAGTCCTACGAGCAGTACTTC | CASSSAMGGKSYEQYF
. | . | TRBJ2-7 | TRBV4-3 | TGCGCCAGCAGCCAAGTGCAGGGGTCCCTCACCTACGAGCAGTACTTC | CASSQVQGSLTYEQYF
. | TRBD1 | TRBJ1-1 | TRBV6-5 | TGTGCCAGCAAAGACAGGGGCTACCAGAACACTGAAGCTTTCTTT | CASKDRGYQNTEAFF
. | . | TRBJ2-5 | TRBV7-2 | TGTGCCAGCAGCTTAGTGCATCAAGAGACCCAGTACTTC | CASSLVHQETQYF
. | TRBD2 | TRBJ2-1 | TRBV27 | TGTGCCAGCAGTTTAAGGCGTGGGACTAGCATTACCTACAATGAGCAGTTCTTC | CASSLRRGTSITYNEQFF
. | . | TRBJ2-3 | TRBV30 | TGTGCCTGGAGTCGGCTAGCGTATACAGATACGCAGTATTTT | CAWSRLAYTDTQYF
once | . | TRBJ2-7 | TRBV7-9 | TGTGCCAGCTCCCAGAAGGACGAGCAGTACTTC | CASSQKDEQYF
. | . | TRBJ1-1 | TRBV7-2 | TGTGCCAGCAGCTTAGACCGGGCTTCTGAAGCTTTCTTT | CASSLDRASEAFF
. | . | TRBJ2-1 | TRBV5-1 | TGCGCCAGCAGCGCCAACGGACGGTCTGATGGGAATGAGCAGTTCTTC | CASSANGRSDGNEQFF
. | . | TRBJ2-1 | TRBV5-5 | TGTGCCAGCAGCTTGGGGGCCGGGGGCTTGAGGAATGAGCAGTTCTTC | CASSLGAGGLRNEQFF
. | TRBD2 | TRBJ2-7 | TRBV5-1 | TGCGCCAGCAGCCCATTAGCGGGACGTCCTAGAGAGCAGTACTTC | CASSPLAGRPREQYF